Listed here are 28 T cell receptor beta chains from one sample, sequenced in a study of cytomegalovirus exposure and HLA in healthy donors. Vbeta (60) and Jbeta (13) primers were used in the PCR. Clones were read by immunoSEQ multiplex PCR, and TCRdb kept only the in-frame ones, dropping some. The table has 200,000 to 250,000 clones, more than 60% seen once; the top ten hold less than 3.5%. Sequencing input: PBMCs. The receptors originated from a woman aged 60 to 75 in good health and CMV-seropositive.

Concerning this clone: At one of its ends the junction is not consistent with the germline gene, which may arise from a read error. The rearrangement uses TRBV7-9 and TRBJ2-7; 8 bases are a match to TRBD1. Germline V CDR1 and CDR2: SEHNR, FQNEAQ (reference sequence). CDR3 length: 16 amino acids. This CDR3 is CSSSPRQGAGSYEQYF. The CDR3 bases are TGTTCCAGCAGCCCCCGCCAGGGGGCAGGGTCCTACGAGCAGTACTTC.

The chain joins TRBV28 to TRBJ1-6, with D hard to call. This CDR3 comprises 14 residues. The V gene's germline CDR1 is MDHEN and CDR2 SYDVKM. Trimming cost V 6 bases and J 3 bases, with 9 bases left between them. In nucleotides, the CDR3 is TGTGCCAGCAGGAAGACAAGCTATAATTCACCCCTCCACTTT. Protein sequence: CASRKTSYNSPLHF. Drawing the rest from reference TRBV28 and TRBJ1-6, the complete variable domain is DVKVTQSSRYLVKRTGEKVFLECVQDMDHENMFWYRQDPGLGLRLIYFSYDVKMKEKGDIPEGYSVSREKKERFSLILESASTNQTSMYLCASRKTSYNSPLHFGNGTRLTVT.

CDR3 loop: CASSYSSSGANYGYTF. The CDR3 DNA reads TGTGCCAGCAGTTACTCGAGTTCCGGAGCTAACTATGGCTACACCTTC. The chain links TRBV6-5 to TRBJ1-2, with unresolved D. V was clipped by 0 bases and J by 0 bases, with 11 bases between them. This CDR3 spans 16 amino acids. Looked up from germline, CDR1 is MNHEY and CDR2 is SVGAGI.

This clone was observed a few times. This chain connects TRBV4-3 to TRBJ2-7, with a possible D match to TRBD1 (7 bases). V shed 1 base and J shed 4 bases, with 17 bases lying between them. CDR3 size: 16 residues. Germline V gene sequence: CDR1 LGHNA, CDR2 YSLEER. Here the CDR3 DNA reads TGCGCCAGCAGCCAAGCCGGCGGGAACAGGGGTTACGAGCAGTACTTC. It specifies CASSQAGGNRGYEQYF.

V is TRBV15 and J is TRBJ1-6, with TRBD1 matching over 7 bases. J gave up 8 bases and V 5 bases, and 6 bases lay outside the gene matches. This CDR3 has 14 amino acids. The germline gives CDR1 LNHNV, CDR2 YYDKDF (reference sequence). The CDR3 is CATSRTTGDSPLHF. For the CDR3, the DNA is TGTGCCACCAGCCGGACTACAGGGGATTCACCCCTCCACTTT.

This clone was counted between two and nine times. V gene TRBV11-3 combines with J gene TRBJ2-7; D may be TRBD2 (6 bases). The germline gives CDR1 SGHNT, CDR2 YENEEA. The CDR3 length is 14 residues. V was trimmed by 5 bases and J by 2 bases, leaving 13 bases between them. CDR3 in DNA: TGTGCCAGCAGCCCACGGGGAGGTACCTACGAGCAGTACTTC. It specifies CASSPRGGTYEQYF.

V is TRBV5-4 and J is TRBJ2-3; 7 positions match TRBD1. Germline CDR1 SGHNT, CDR2 YYREEE (reference sequence). V lost 0 bases, J lost 5 bases, and 6 bases stayed unmatched. The CDR3 extends over 15 amino acids. CDR3 in amino acids: CASSLDAGGVDTQYF. DNA of the CDR3: TGTGCCAGCAGCTTGGATGCAGGGGGAGTAGATACGCAGTATTTT.

The rearrangement uses TRBV5-1 and TRBJ2-1; TRBD1 might be the D (5 bases). Trimming removed 0 bases from V and 0 bases from J, with 10 bases in between. Germline loops: CDR1 SGHRS, CDR2 YFSETQ. The CDR3 sequence is 16 residues long. This CDR3 reads CASSLGQLSSYNEQFF. DNA of the CDR3: TGCGCCAGCAGCTTGGGACAGCTCAGCTCCTACAATGAGCAGTTCTTC.

The chain couples TRBV18 to TRBJ2-1, with 8 bases aligning to TRBD2. Trimming removed 6 bases from V and 4 bases from J; junction bases left unmatched: 8. CDR1 and CDR2 from the germline V gene are KGHSH and LQKENI. This CDR3 comprises 15 residues. The CDR3 DNA follows: TGTGCCAGCTCGTCGGGGGGGCTAAGATACAATGAGCAGTTCTTC. Its translation: CASSSGGLRYNEQFF.

This rearrangement joins TRBV6-5 to TRBJ1-2; unclear D gene. Germline V gene data show CDR1 as MNHEY and CDR2 as SVGAGI. Trimming took 5 bases from V and 1 from J, leaving 11 bases between them. This CDR3 region has 14 residues. CDR3 DNA: TGTGCCAGCAGTGCCGGTCGCCTTAACTATGGCTACACCTTC. The encoded protein is CASSAGRLNYGYTF.

The V and J genes are TRBV19 and TRBJ1-1, with D perhaps matching TRBD1 (5 bases). Trimming shortened V by 3 bases and J by 0 bases, and 8 bases separated the two germline ends. This CDR3 contains 14 residues. Germline CDR1 reads LNHDA; CDR2 reads SQIVND (reference sequence). The chain's CDR3 is CASSIKTVNTEAFF. For the CDR3, the DNA is TGTGCCAGTAGTATTAAGACAGTGAACACTGAAGCTTTCTTT.

A few counts support this clone. The germline gene is not matched at one end of the junction; a read error may be the cause. The chain uses TRBV2 and TRBJ1-1; 9 nucleotides match TRBD1. The CDR3 runs to 13 residues. CDR1 is SNHLY and CDR2 is FYNNEI in the germline V gene. Here the CDR3 reads CASIVTGGAEAFF. Written as DNA, the CDR3 is TGTGCCAGCATCGTCACAGGGGGCGCTGAGGCTTTCTTT.

This clone appeared a few times. The chain joins TRBV6-1 to TRBJ1-5, with TRBD1 matching over 7 bases. V lost 6 bases and J lost 5; bases outside the gene matches: 4. Germline V gene sequence: CDR1 MNHNS, CDR2 SASEGT. The CDR3 length is 13 residues. The CDR3 DNA is TGTGCCAGCAGGGATACAGGGGATCAGCCCCAGCATTTT. Translating it yields CASRDTGDQPQHF.

A few counts support this clone. This chain links TRBV2 with TRBJ2-7; 9 bases align to TRBD2. V trimming: 8 bases; J trimming: 0 bases; junction bases outside the gene matches: 8. Germline V gives CDR1 SNHLY, CDR2 FYNNEI. This CDR3 is built from 15 residues. The CDR3, as DNA: TGTGCCAGCGGTTTGGCTAGCGGGGCCTCCTACGAGCAGTACTTC. It specifies CASGLASGASYEQYF.

The J gene is TRBJ2-5, the V gene TRBV5-6, with D tentatively TRBD1 (6 bases). Trimming cost V 5 bases and J 4 bases, with 12 bases left between them. This CDR3 is built from 13 residues. CDR1 SGHDT and CDR2 YYEEEE come from the germline V gene. The CDR3 protein is CASRYRVGETQYF. In DNA form, the CDR3 reads TGTGCCAGCAGATACAGGGTGGGAGAGACCCAGTACTTC. The variable domain in full, with the rest retrieved from reference TRBV5-6 and TRBJ2-5, is DAGVTQSPTHLIKTRGQQVTLRCSPKSGHDTVSWYQQALGQGPQFIFQYYEEEERQRGNFPDRFSGHQFPNYSSELNVNALLLGDSALYLCASRYRVGETQYFGPGTRLLVL.

This clone appeared a few times. The chain employs TRBV18 and TRBJ2-7, with 7 bases aligning to TRBD2. The V segment lost 8 bases and the J segment 2 bases; nucleotides outside the gene matches: 9. The CDR3 runs to 14 residues. From germline, CDR1 is KGHSH and CDR2 LQKENI. CDR3 in DNA: TGTGCCAGCGCTCTAGCGGCAGCCACCTACGAGCAGTACTTC. Encoded protein: CASALAAATYEQYF.

This chain joins TRBV5-1 and TRBJ2-1; 12 bases are a match to TRBD2. CDR1 and CDR2 from the germline V gene are SGHRS and YFSETQ. This CDR3 contains 16 residues. The V gene end was trimmed by 1 base and the J gene end by 8 bases; junction bases not matched to a gene: 7. The CDR3 protein is CASSLQLAGGGHEQFF. The CDR3, as DNA: TGCGCCAGCAGCTTGCAACTAGCGGGAGGTGGCCATGAGCAGTTCTTC.

This chain connects TRBV6-1 to TRBJ1-2; a possible D gene is TRBD1 (6 bases). V gave up 5 bases and J gave up 4 bases, with 11 bases separating them. The CDR3 sequence is 13 residues long. Germline assignment: CDR1 MNHNS and CDR2 SASEGT. This CDR3 is CASSPDSPYGYTF. The CDR3 nucleotides read TGTGCCAGCAGTCCGGACAGCCCCTATGGCTACACCTTC.

This chain links TRBV6-1 with TRBJ2-5; perhaps TRBD1 as D (6 bases). This CDR3 is 13 amino acids long. CDR1 and CDR2 (germline): MNHNS, SASEGT. Trimming removed 4 bases at V and 5 bases at J, with 11 bases between. This CDR3 is CASSVGQGETQYF. The CDR3 DNA follows: TGTGCCAGCAGTGTAGGGCAGGGGGAGACCCAGTACTTC.

This clone has just a few counts. V usage is TRBV28 and J usage is TRBJ2-7; D is perhaps TRBD2 (5 bases). The germline CDR1 and CDR2 sequences are MDHEN and SYDVKM. The CDR3 consists of 14 residues. Trimming shortened V by 8 bases and J by 3 bases, and 17 bases separated the two germline ends. The CDR3 sequence: CASGIGLLYYEQYF. The CDR3, as DNA: TGTGCCAGCGGAATAGGACTGCTTTACTACGAGCAGTACTTC.

The rearrangement joins TRBV29-1 to TRBJ2-7, with 7 bases that match TRBD1. Germline CDR1 SQVTM, CDR2 ANQGSEA. With 4 bases clipped from V and 3 bases from J, the junction kept 3 bases outside the gene matches. The CDR3 contains 12 residues. The CDR3 spells CSVAGTDYEQYF. The DNA for the CDR3 is TGCAGCGTTGCGGGGACAGACTACGAGCAGTACTTC.

The genes are TRBV5-5 and TRBJ2-7; 10 bases are a match to TRBD1. From germline, CDR1 is SGHKS and CDR2 YYEKEE (reference sequence). The length of the CDR3 is 14 residues. With V trimmed by 4 bases and J by 6 bases, 7 bases remained unmatched. The CDR3 here is CASSIGTGESEQYF. The DNA of the CDR3 is TGTGCCAGCAGCATCGGGACAGGGGAAAGCGAGCAGTACTTC.

The rearrangement links TRBV29-1 to TRBJ1-2; the match to TRBD1 covers 9 bases. CDR3 length: 12 amino acids. Germline V gene sequence: CDR1 SQVTM, CDR2 ANQGSEA. J lost 4 bases, V lost 7 bases, and 4 bases had no gene match. The CDR3 region has the DNA TGCAGCGAACAGACAGGGGGCTATGGCTACACCTTC. Protein sequence: CSEQTGGYGYTF.

J is TRBJ1-1 and V is TRBV7-8; no clear D. Germline CDR1 is SGHVS and CDR2 is FQNEAQ. The CDR3 runs to 16 residues. The V and J ends lost 1 base and 4 bases respectively, with 16 bases between them. CDR3 sequence: CASSLERSLRGTEAFF. The DNA for the CDR3 is TGTGCCAGCAGCTTAGAGCGTAGCCTCCGGGGCACTGAAGCTTTCTTT.

This clone was recorded a few times. The V and J genes are TRBV2 and TRBJ2-1; 9 bases agree with TRBD1. V dropped 2 bases and J dropped 5; count of bases not matched to a gene: 4. CDR3 length: 15 residues. Germline values: CDR1 SNHLY, CDR2 FYNNEI. CDR3 coding DNA: TGTGCCAGCAGTGAACCCGGGACAGGGCACAATGAGCAGTTCTTC. Protein: CASSEPGTGHNEQFF.

V is TRBV29-1 and J is TRBJ2-6; D gene ambiguous. The ends were cut back, 3 bases at V and 0 bases at J, with 6 bases in the middle. Germline V gene sequence: CDR1 SQVTM, CDR2 ANQGSEA. This CDR3 spans 14 amino acids. The CDR3 protein is CSVDSSSGANVLTF. The CDR3 DNA follows: TGCAGCGTTGACTCTAGCTCTGGGGCCAACGTCCTGACTTTC.

This chain connects TRBV28 to TRBJ2-7; no definite D call. The CDR3 has 13 amino acids. With 3 bases removed from V and 6 bases from J, the gap between germline ends came to 12 bases. Per germline, CDR1 MDHEN and CDR2 SYDVKM. This CDR3 reads CASSFLQQSEQYF. The CDR3 DNA reads as TGTGCCAGCAGTTTCCTGCAACAGAGCGAGCAGTACTTC.

J is TRBJ1-1 and V is TRBV9; 8 positions match TRBD1. Trimming cost V 6 bases and J 5 bases; bases outside gene matches: 9. CDR3 length: 14 amino acids. Germline V gene data show CDR1 as SGDLS and CDR2 as YYNGEE. The CDR3 sequence is CASTRQGSATEAFF. The DNA for the CDR3 is TGTGCCAGCACCCGACAGGGGAGCGCGACTGAAGCTTTCTTT.